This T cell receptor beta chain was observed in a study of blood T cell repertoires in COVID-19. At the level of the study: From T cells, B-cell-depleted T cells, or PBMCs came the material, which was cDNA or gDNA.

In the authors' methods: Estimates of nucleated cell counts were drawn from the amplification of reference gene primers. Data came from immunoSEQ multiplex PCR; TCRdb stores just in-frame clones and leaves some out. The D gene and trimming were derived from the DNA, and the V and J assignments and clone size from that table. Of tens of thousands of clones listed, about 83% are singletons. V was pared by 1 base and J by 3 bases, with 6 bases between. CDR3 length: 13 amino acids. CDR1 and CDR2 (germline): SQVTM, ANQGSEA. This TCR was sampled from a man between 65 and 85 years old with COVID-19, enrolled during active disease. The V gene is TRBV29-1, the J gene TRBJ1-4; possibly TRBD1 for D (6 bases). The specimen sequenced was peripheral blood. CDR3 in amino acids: CSVEGTANEKLFF. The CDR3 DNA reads TGCAGCGTTGAAGGGACAGCTAATGAAAAACTGTTTTTT. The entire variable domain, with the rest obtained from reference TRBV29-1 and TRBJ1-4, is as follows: SAVISQKPSRDICQRGTSLTIQCQVDSQVTMMFWYRQQPGQSLTLIATANQGSEATYESGFVIDKFPISRPNLTFSTLTVSNMSPEDSSIYLCSVEGTANEKLFFGSGTQLSVL.